The rows below give T cell receptor beta chains drawn from one sample of a study of technical replicates of blood from a few donors. Some clones are missing from TCRdb's copy, which holds only in-frame ones; the method was immunoSEQ multiplex PCR. This table has more than 65,000 clones, 96% appearing once. Sequencing was performed on T cells isolated from PBMCs. The receptors stem from a human donor in good health. Each CDR3 is given with its conserved first and last residue. The D gene is left open where the match is weak. Clone size is given for some rows only: seen once, a few or many times, or a class if the clone is expanded.

V: TRBV7-6; size: NA; J: TRBJ2-1; D: NA; DNA: TGTGCCAGCAGCTTATCAGGCAATGAGCAGTTCTTC; CDR3: CASSLSGNEQFF
V: TRBV9; size: once; J: TRBJ2-2; D: NA; DNA: TGTGCCAGCAGCGTAGCTGGGGGCAGAACCGGGGAGCTGTTTTTT; CDR3: CASSVAGGRTGELFF
V: TRBV7-9; size: once; J: TRBJ2-3; D: NA; DNA: TGTGCCAGCAGCTTCCTCGATACGCAGTATTTT; CDR3: CASSFLDTQYF
V: TRBV4-2; size: NA; J: TRBJ2-7; D: TRBD1; DNA: TGTGCCAGCAGCCAACCGGGACAGGTCAACGAGCAGTACTTC; CDR3: CASSQPGQVNEQYF
V: TRBV18; size: NA; J: TRBJ2-5; D: NA; DNA: TGTGCCAGCTCACCGCTGGGGCTTAAAGAGACCCAGTACTTC; CDR3: CASSPLGLKETQYF
V: TRBV4-2; size: NA; J: TRBJ2-1; D: NA; DNA: TGTGCCAGCAGCCAAGATGAGGAGACTAAGCAGTTCTTC; CDR3: CASSQDEETKQFF
V: TRBV5-1; size: NA; J: TRBJ2-1; D: NA; DNA: TGCGCCAGCAGCTTGGAGAGGGTCAGGGAGCAGTTCTTC; CDR3: CASSLERVREQFF
V: TRBV2; size: NA; J: TRBJ1-5; D: NA; DNA: TGTGCCAGCACCCGGGACGAGGGAGGGCAGCCCCAGCATTTT; CDR3: CASTRDEGGQPQHF
V: TRBV10-3; size: NA; J: TRBJ1-2; D: TRBD1; DNA: TGTGCCATCAGGGAGGTCCAGGGGGCTAACTATGGCTACACCTTC; CDR3: CAIREVQGANYGYTF
V: TRBV2; size: once; J: TRBJ2-1; D: NA; DNA: TGTGCCAGCACCGAGCCGGGGAATGAGCAGTTCTTC; CDR3: CASTEPGNEQFF
V: TRBV5-1; size: NA; J: TRBJ2-3; D: TRBD2; DNA: TGCGCCAGCAGCAGGACTAGCCCATCAGATACGCAGTATTTT; CDR3: CASSRTSPSDTQYF
V: TRBV18; size: once; J: TRBJ2-7; D: NA; DNA: TGTGCCAGCTCACGGACAGAAGGTTACGAGCAGTACTTC; CDR3: CASSRTEGYEQYF
V: TRBV11-3; size: NA; J: TRBJ2-7; D: NA; DNA: TGTGCCAGCAGCTCGGGCTACGAGCAGTACTTC; CDR3: CASSSGYEQYF
V: TRBV9; size: NA; J: TRBJ2-2; D: TRBD2; DNA: TGTGCCAGCAGCCTCGGACTAGCGGGCCCTTACACCGGGGAGCTGTTTTTT; CDR3: CASSLGLAGPYTGELFF
V: TRBV6-5; size: few; J: TRBJ2-7; D: NA; DNA: TGTGCCAGCAGTACCAGGGGATACGAGCAGTACTTC; CDR3: CASSTRGYEQYF
V: TRBV6-5; size: NA; J: TRBJ2-3; D: NA; DNA: TGTGCCAGCAGTTACTCCGGGACTAGCACAGATACGCAGTATTTT; CDR3: CASSYSGTSTDTQYF
V: TRBV19; size: NA; J: TRBJ2-1; D: TRBD2; DNA: TGTGCCAGTAGTTCGGGGACTAGCGGACCCTACAATGAGCAGTTCTTC; CDR3: CASSSGTSGPYNEQFF
V: TRBV7-6; size: once; J: TRBJ2-1; D: NA; DNA: TGTGCCAGCAGCTTATCAACTCGGGGACTTATAGTACAGAATGAGCAGTTCTTC; CDR3: CASSLSTRGLIVQNEQFF
V: TRBV19; size: NA; J: TRBJ2-7; D: NA; DNA: TGTGCCAGTAGTATCCGCAGCGTCCACGAGCAGTACTTC; CDR3: CASSIRSVHEQYF
V: TRBV29-1; size: NA; J: TRBJ1-1; D: NA; DNA: TGCAGCGTTGTGGAGGGGGAAGCTTTCTTT; CDR3: CSVVEGEAFF
V: TRBV19; size: NA; J: TRBJ2-7; D: NA; DNA: TGTGCCAGTAGTCCCCGGACTGGCGAGCAGTACTTC; CDR3: CASSPRTGEQYF
V: TRBV5-1; size: NA; J: TRBJ2-3; D: TRBD2; DNA: TGCGCCAGCAGCTTGCCCACTAGCGGGAGTTATACAGATACGCAGTATTTT; CDR3: CASSLPTSGSYTDTQYF
V: TRBV7-2; size: NA; J: TRBJ1-5; D: NA; DNA: TGTGCCAGCAGCGCCCCCGGTCGCGGGTATAGCAATCAGCCCCAGCATTTT; CDR3: CASSAPGRGYSNQPQHF
V: TRBV27; size: once; J: TRBJ2-6; D: NA; DNA: TGTGCCAGTTCTCTATCTGGGGCCAACGTCCTGACTTTC; CDR3: CASSLSGANVLTF
V: TRBV25-1; size: once; J: TRBJ1-2; D: TRBD1; DNA: TGTGCCAGCAGTGGCATTACCGGGACAGGGAGCTATGGCTACACCTTC; CDR3: CASSGITGTGSYGYTF
V: TRBV5-1; size: NA; J: TRBJ2-3; D: NA; DNA: TGCGCCAGCAGCTCGGGACTCACAGATACGCAGTATTTT; CDR3: CASSSGLTDTQYF
V: TRBV6-1; size: NA; J: TRBJ1-2; D: NA; DNA: TGTGCCAGCAGTGATGGAGGGAATGGCTACACCTTC; CDR3: CASSDGGNGYTF
V: TRBV7-2; size: NA; J: TRBJ1-5; D: NA; DNA: TGTGCCAGCACCCCGGGGGGAGGGCCTTCGCCCCAGCATTTT; CDR3: CASTPGGGPSPQHF
V: TRBV10-2; size: NA; J: TRBJ1-2; D: TRBD1; DNA: TGCGCCAGCATAGGACAGGGGCCATCTAACTATGGCTACACCTTC; CDR3: CASIGQGPSNYGYTF
V: TRBV20-1; size: NA; J: TRBJ2-1; D: NA; DNA: TGCAGTGCCCGGACAGTCAATGAGCAGTTCTTC; CDR3: CSARTVNEQFF
V: TRBV4-2; size: NA; J: TRBJ2-2; D: NA; DNA: TGTGCCAGCAGCCAAGATCAACTAGCAGAGGAGCTGTTTTTT; CDR3: CASSQDQLAEELFF
V: TRBV6-1; size: NA; J: TRBJ2-7; D: NA; DNA: TGTGCCAGCAGTGAAGGTGTTAGCGAAACCTACGAGCAGTACTTC; CDR3: CASSEGVSETYEQYF